This paragraph covers one TCR beta chain sequence. Its matching antigen is unknown. Trimming cost V 0 bases and J 5 bases, with 13 bases left between them. The CDR3 covers 15 residues. Germline CDR1 and CDR2: MNHNY and SVGAGI (reference sequence). The sampling schedule covered blood at baseline, cycle 4 day 1, and cycle 7 day 1. This sample is drawn from a study of OX40 agonist ivuxolimab in advanced cancers. The overall study: Prior therapy, whether anti-PD-1, anti-PD-L1 or anti-CTLA-4, was allowed, and 30% to 40% had some.

TCRdb's table, derived via immunoSEQ multiplex PCR, lists solely in-frame clones and lacks some. The sample carries roughly 66,000 clones, 80% recorded once. Study-level findings and limits: Among T cells, CD8+ cells averaged more expanded clones than CD4+ cells.

The sequencing here drew on CD4+ or CD8+ T cells sorted from blood, taken in a trial of the OX40 agonist ivuxolimab. The source of this sequence is an adult with an advanced solid tumor such as melanoma, head and neck, liver or kidney cancer. This rearrangement joins TRBV6-6 to TRBJ2-5; TRBD1 might be the D (5 bases). The CDR3 nucleotides read TGTGCCAGCAGTTACTCGAGGCGACAGCCGGAGACCCAGTACTTC. The encoded protein is CASSYSRRQPETQYF.